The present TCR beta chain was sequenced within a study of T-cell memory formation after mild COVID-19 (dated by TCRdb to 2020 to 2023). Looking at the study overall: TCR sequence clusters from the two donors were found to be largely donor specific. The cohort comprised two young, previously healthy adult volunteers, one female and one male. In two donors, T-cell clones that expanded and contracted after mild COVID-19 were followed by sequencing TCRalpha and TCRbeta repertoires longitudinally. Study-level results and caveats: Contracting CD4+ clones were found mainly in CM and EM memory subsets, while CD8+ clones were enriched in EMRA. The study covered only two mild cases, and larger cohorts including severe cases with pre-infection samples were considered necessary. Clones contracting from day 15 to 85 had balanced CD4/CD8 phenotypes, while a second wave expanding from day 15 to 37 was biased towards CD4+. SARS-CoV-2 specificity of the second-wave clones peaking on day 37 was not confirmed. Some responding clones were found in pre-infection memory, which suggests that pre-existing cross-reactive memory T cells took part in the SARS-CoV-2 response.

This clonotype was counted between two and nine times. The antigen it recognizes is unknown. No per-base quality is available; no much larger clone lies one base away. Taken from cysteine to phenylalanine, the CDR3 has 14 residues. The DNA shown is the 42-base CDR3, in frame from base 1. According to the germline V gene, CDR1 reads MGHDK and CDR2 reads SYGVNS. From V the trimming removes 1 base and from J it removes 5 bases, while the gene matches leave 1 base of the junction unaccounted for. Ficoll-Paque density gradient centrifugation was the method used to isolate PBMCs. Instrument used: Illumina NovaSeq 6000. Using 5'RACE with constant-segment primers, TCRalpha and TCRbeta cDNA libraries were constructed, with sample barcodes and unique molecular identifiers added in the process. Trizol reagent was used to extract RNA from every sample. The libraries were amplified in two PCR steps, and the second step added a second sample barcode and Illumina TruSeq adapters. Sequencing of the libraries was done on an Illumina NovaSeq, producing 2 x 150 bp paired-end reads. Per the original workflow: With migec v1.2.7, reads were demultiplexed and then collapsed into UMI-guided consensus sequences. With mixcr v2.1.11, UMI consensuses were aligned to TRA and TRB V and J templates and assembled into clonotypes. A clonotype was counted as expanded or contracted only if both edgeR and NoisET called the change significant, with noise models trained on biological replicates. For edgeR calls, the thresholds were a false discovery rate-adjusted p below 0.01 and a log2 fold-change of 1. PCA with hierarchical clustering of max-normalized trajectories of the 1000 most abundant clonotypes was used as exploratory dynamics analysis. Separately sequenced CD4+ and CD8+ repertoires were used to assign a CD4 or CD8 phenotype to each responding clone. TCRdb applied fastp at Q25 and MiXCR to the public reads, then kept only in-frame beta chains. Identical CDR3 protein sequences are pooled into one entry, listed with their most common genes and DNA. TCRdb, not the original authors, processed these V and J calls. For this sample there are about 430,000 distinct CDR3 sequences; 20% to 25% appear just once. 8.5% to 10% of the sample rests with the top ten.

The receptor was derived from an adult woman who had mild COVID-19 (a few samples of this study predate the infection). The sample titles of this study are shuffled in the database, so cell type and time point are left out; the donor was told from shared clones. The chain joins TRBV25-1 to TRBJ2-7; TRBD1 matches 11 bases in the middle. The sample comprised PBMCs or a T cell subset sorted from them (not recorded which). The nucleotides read TGTGCCAGCAGTGAATGGACAGGGGGCGACGAGCAGTACTTC. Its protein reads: CASSEWTGGDEQYF.